This T cell receptor (beta chain) was recorded in a study of molecular identifiers for immune sequencing clone quantification. V was pared by 6 bases and J by 3 bases, with 12 bases between. The CDR3 is made up of 13 amino acids. Germline CDR1 SNHLY, CDR2 FYNNEI. Isolation of naive CD8 T cells was achieved by sorting on a CD8+CD4-CCR7+CD45RA+ phenotype. Previously described methods and listed TCR primers were used for bulk TCR libraries. TCRdb independently ran MiXCR on the PCR reads; one entry per CDR3 protein. The sample includes some 9,000 distinct CDR3 sequences, approximately 15% of them seen just once. General study points: Clones of above 20 RNA copies carried over 97% of effector molecules; in naive cells they carried under 1%.

By share, this clonotype counts as medium-sized (0.01 to 0.1%). No antigen is known for it. The V gene is TRBV2, the J gene TRBJ2-7; tentatively, D is TRBD2 (5 bases). This clonotype was sampled from a human donor in good health. Some libraries in this study had Jurkat cell RNA spiked in. Sequenced sample: naive CD8+ T cells from blood, with Jurkat cell RNA spiked in. As for subset: FACS-sorted CD8+CD4-CCR7+CD45RA+ naive T cells. The CDR3 reads CASSQGGGYEQYF. CDR3 in DNA: TGTGCCAGCAGCCAAGGAGGCGGCTACGAGCAGTACTTC. The full variable domain, in which reference TRBV2 and TRBJ2-7 provide the parts outside the CDR3, is EPEVTQTPSHQVTQMGQEVILRCVPISNHLYFYWYRQILGQKVEFLVSFYNNEISEKSEIFDDQFSVERPDGSNFTLKIRSTKLEDSAMYFCASSQGGGYEQYFGPGTRLTVT.